This entry lists 9 T cell receptor beta chains sequenced from one sample in a study of cytomegalovirus exposure and HLA in healthy donors. Primers for the PCR totalled 60 Vbeta and 13 Jbeta. Libraries were prepared by immunoSEQ multiplex PCR; TCRdb keeps only in-frame clonotypes and omits some of them. The repertoire has around 190,000 clones, around 80% of them found once; the top ten carry roughly 1.7%. Sequencing was done on a sample of PBMCs. The receptors shown here come from a man aged 40-49 years in good health and CMV-seropositive.

The chain uses TRBV30 and TRBJ2-2; 9 bases match TRBD1. Per the germline V gene, CDR1 is GTSNPN and CDR2 is SVGIG (reference sequence). J gave up 3 bases and V 3 bases, and 8 bases lay outside the gene matches. The CDR3 loop spans 16 amino acids. CDR3 DNA: TGTGCCTGGAGGACACACAGGGGGCCGGACACCGGGGAGCTGTTTTTT. Translating it yields CAWRTHRGPDTGELFF.

This chain uses TRBV11-3 with TRBJ2-7, with 7 bases fitting TRBD2. CDR3 size: 14 residues. V shed 2 bases and J 5 bases; nucleotides not matched to a gene: 6. Germline CDR1 is SGHNT and CDR2 is YENEEA. CDR3 coding DNA: TGTGCCAGCAGCTTACAAGCGGGAATACACGAGCAGTACTTC. Its protein product is CASSLQAGIHEQYF.

J is TRBJ1-3 and V is TRBV30, with 12 bases that match TRBD1. Germline CDR1 GTSNPN, CDR2 SVGIG (reference sequence). The V gene end was trimmed by 5 bases and the J gene end by 2 bases; junction bases not matched to a gene: 13. The CDR3 extends over 18 amino acids. Written as DNA, the CDR3 is TGTGCCTGGCCCTATGGGACAGGGGGCCTTCCGGCTGGAAACACCATATATTTT. Its protein product is CAWPYGTGGLPAGNTIYF. Supplemented by reference TRBV30 and TRBJ1-3, the full variable domain reads SQTIHQWPATLVQPVGSPLSLECTVEGTSNPNLYWYRQAAGRGLQLLFYSVGIGQISSEVPQNLSASRPQDRQFILSSKKLLLSDSGFYLCAWPYGTGGLPAGNTIYFGEGSWLTVV.

V usage is TRBV7-2 and J usage is TRBJ2-2; D remains unclear. Germline CDR1 reads SGHTA; CDR2 reads FQGNSA. The germline V and J ends were trimmed by 4 bases and 6 bases, with 9 bases remaining between them. CDR3 size: 13 residues. In nucleotides, the CDR3 is TGTGCCAGCAGCTCCCCTAACGCCGGGGAGCTGTTTTTT. It codes for CASSSPNAGELFF.

This chain links TRBV9 with TRBJ2-7; 10 bases match TRBD1. The CDR3 totals 15 residues. V lost 3 bases and J lost 5; bases outside the gene matches: 8. CDR1 is SGDLS, CDR2 YYNGEE, per germline. The CDR3 reads CASSGRQGANDEQYF. The DNA for the CDR3 is TGTGCCAGCAGCGGAAGACAGGGGGCGAATGACGAGCAGTACTTC.

In its sample, this clone was seen a few times. This rearrangement joins TRBV7-2 to TRBJ1-2; D is perhaps TRBD1 (6 bases). The V and J ends lost 2 bases and 8 bases respectively, with 15 bases between them. Germline CDR1 SGHTA, CDR2 FQGNSA. The CDR3 has 14 residues. The CDR3 reads CASSLRGDTVGYTF. The CDR3 nucleotides are TGTGCCAGCAGCTTACGTGGGGACACCGTCGGCTACACCTTC.

This clone appeared once. The rearrangement uses TRBV4-1 and TRBJ1-6; maybe TRBD1 (6 bases). Trimming left V 5 bases short and J 7 bases short, with 15 bases between. CDR1 and CDR2 from the germline V gene are MGHRA and YSYEKL. This CDR3 contains 15 residues. CDR3 residues: CASSSRDTANSPLHF. The CDR3 DNA reads TGCGCCAGCAGCAGCCGGGACACTGCGAATTCACCCCTCCACTTT.

This clone was detected only once. V and J are TRBV18 and TRBJ1-1; 8 positions match TRBD1. Germline lookup yields CDR1 KGHSH and CDR2 LQKENI. The CDR3 is made up of 17 amino acids. J lost 3 bases, V lost 0 bases, and 9 bases had no gene match. The CDR3 DNA is TGTGCCAGCTCACCACCCGACAGGGGTCGGCATGACACTGAAGCTTTCTTT. Translation gives CASSPPDRGRHDTEAFF. Based on the CDR3 plus reference TRBV18 and TRBJ1-1, the full variable domain is NAGVMQNPRHLVRRRGQEARLRCSPMKGHSHVYWYRQLPEEGLKFMVYLQKENIIDESGMPKERFSAEFPKEGPSILRIQQVVRGDSAAYFCASSPPDRGRHDTEAFFGQGTRLTVV.

This chain joins TRBV7-9 and TRBJ2-1; TRBD2 aligns across 11 bases. The trim removed 6 bases at V and 0 bases at J, leaving 10 bases unmatched. Per the germline V gene, CDR1 is SEHNR and CDR2 is FQNEAQ (reference sequence). The CDR3 sequence is 18 residues long. The CDR3 reads CASSSTSGSSSSYNEQFF. CDR3 DNA: TGTGCCAGCAGTTCCACTAGCGGGAGTTCCAGCTCCTACAATGAGCAGTTCTTC. Using reference TRBV7-9 and TRBJ2-1 for the parts outside the CDR3, the full variable domain is DTGVSQNPRHKITKRGQNVTFRCDPISEHNRLYWYRQTLGQGPEFLTYFQNEAQLEKSRLLSDRFSAERPKGSFSTLEIQRTEQGDSAMYLCASSSTSGSSSSYNEQFFGPGTRLTVL.